The 19 T cell receptor beta chains given below trace back to one sample, sequenced in a study of CD8 T cells in ankylosing spondylitis. TCRdb reanalysed the 5' RACE reads using MiXCR and keeps one entry per CDR3 protein. Among under 300,000 distinct CDR3 sequences listed, approximately 9% were seen once. The sample comprised blood, either unsorted or a sorted T cell fraction (not recorded which). All receptors derive from a male donor with ankylosing spondylitis or in good health (not recorded which).

This clonotype has ten or more counts. The chain combines TRBV5-1 with TRBJ1-4; no clear D gene. V was trimmed by 2 bases and J by 5 bases, leaving 7 bases between them. The V gene's germline CDR1 is SGHRS and CDR2 YFSETQ. This CDR3 comprises 13 residues. CDR3 protein: CASSLNQNEKLFF. The CDR3 nucleotides are TGCGCCAGCAGCTTAAACCAAAATGAAAAACTGTTTTTT. Variable domain in full (rest from reference TRBV5-1 and TRBJ1-4): KAGVTQTPRYLIKTRGQQVTLSCSPISGHRSVSWYQQTPGQGLQFLFEYFSETQRNKGNFPGRFSGRQFSNSRSEMNVSTLELGDSALYLCASSLNQNEKLFFGSGTQLSVL.

The sample holds many counts of this clonotype. The chain joins TRBV12-3 or TRBV12-4 to TRBJ1-4; a weak D match, TRBD1 (6 bases). The CDR3 runs to 16 residues. The ends were cut back, 4 bases at V and 0 bases at J, with 12 bases in the middle. The CDR3 bases are TGTGCCAGCAGTTCCGGGACAAGCGCAACTAATGAAAAACTGTTTTTT. Amino acid sequence: CASSSGTSATNEKLFF.

This clonotype showed up many times. V gene TRBV10-3 combines with J gene TRBJ2-1; D is possibly TRBD1 (6 bases). Germline V CDR1 and CDR2: ENHRY, SYGVKD. The CDR3 runs to 13 residues. V lost 2 bases to trimming and J lost 10 bases, with 12 bases between them. This chain's CDR3 is CAISEGRGSEQFF. The DNA of the CDR3 is TGTGCCATCAGTGAGGGAAGGGGGTCGGAGCAGTTCTTC.

Ten or more counts support this clonotype. This sequence joins TRBV5-6 and TRBJ2-3; unclear D gene. Germline lookup yields CDR1 SGHDT and CDR2 YYEEEE. The CDR3 contains 15 residues. The germline V and J ends were trimmed by 0 bases and 4 bases, with 12 bases remaining between them. The CDR3 loop reads CASSLAGMGSDTQYF. DNA for the CDR3: TGTGCCAGCAGCTTGGCCGGTATGGGGTCAGATACGCAGTATTTT.

In its sample, this clonotype was seen many times. The rearrangement joins TRBV4-1 to TRBJ2-1; D is possibly TRBD2 (6 bases). The CDR3 is 16 amino acids. V lost 5 bases and J 1 base, leaving 15 bases between the germline ends. Germline CDR1 is MGHRA and CDR2 is YSYEKL. In DNA, the CDR3 is TGCGCCAGCAGCGAAGCAGCGGGCGGGTCCTACAATGAGCAGTTCTTC. The encoded protein is CASSEAAGGSYNEQFF.

The table lists this clonotype with many counts. The J gene is TRBJ1-2, the V gene TRBV10-3; D is ambiguous. The CDR3 consists of 13 residues. V was cut by 6 bases and J by 0 bases, with 8 bases left in between. Germline CDR1 and CDR2: ENHRY and SYGVKD. The CDR3 nucleotides read TGTGCCATCAGGATTTCCCCTAACTATGGCTACACCTTC. Translating gives CAIRISPNYGYTF.

This clonotype has a count of ten or more. This sequence joins TRBV7-6 and TRBJ2-1; weak D call: TRBD2 (5 bases). Between the trimmed V and J ends, which lost 4 bases and 7 bases, there was a span of 20 bases. The CDR3 spans 16 residues. Germline loops: CDR1 SGHVS, CDR2 FNYEAQ. CDR3 sequence (DNA): TGTGCCAGCAGCTCCCCGCGATCGGACTTATTAAATGAGCAGTTCTTC. Residues: CASSSPRSDLLNEQFF.

This clonotype was seen many times. The rearrangement links TRBV29-1 to TRBJ2-7, with D perhaps TRBD1 (5 bases). This CDR3 region has 16 residues. V dropped 0 bases and J dropped 0 bases, with 15 bases sitting between them. Germline V gives CDR1 SQVTM, CDR2 ANQGSEA. CDR3 protein: CSVEDLSGPNSYEQYF. In DNA form, the CDR3 reads TGCAGCGTTGAAGATCTGTCAGGGCCGAACTCCTACGAGCAGTACTTC.

At least ten counts were recorded for this clonotype. The CDR3 DNA reads as TGCGCCAGCAGCTTGGAGGCAGGGCTTCTATACGAGCAGTACTTC. Translating gives CASSLEAGLLYEQYF. This chain uses TRBV5-1 with TRBJ2-7; D may be TRBD1 (5 bases). V was clipped by 0 bases and J by 4 bases, with 14 bases between them. CDR1 is SGHRS, CDR2 YFSETQ, per germline. The CDR3 has 15 residues.

A few counts support this clonotype. The rearrangement joins TRBV18 to TRBJ2-5; 7 positions agree with TRBD2. The CDR3 consists of 15 residues. From germline, CDR1 is KGHSH and CDR2 LQKENI. V was pared by 5 bases and J by 4 bases, with 10 bases of the junction left unmatched. CDR3 nucleotide sequence: TGTGCCAGCTCAACAACATGGACTAGGGGAGAGACCCAGTACTTC. This encodes CASSTTWTRGETQYF.

The J gene is TRBJ2-2, the V gene TRBV4-3; tentatively, D is TRBD2 (6 bases). V lost 3 bases, J lost 4 bases, and 18 bases lay in between. Germline CDR1 reads LGHNA; CDR2 reads YSLEER. The CDR3 is made up of 17 amino acids. The CDR3 sequence is CASSQGRGLRTTGELFF. The CDR3 DNA reads TGCGCCAGCAGCCAGGGCCGGGGACTTAGGACCACCGGGGAGCTGTTTTTT.

This clonotype was counted ten times or more. This chain uses TRBV7-2 with TRBJ2-3, with D perhaps TRBD2 (6 bases). The ends were cut back, 7 bases at V and 4 bases at J, with 12 bases in the middle. Germline lookup yields CDR1 SGHTA and CDR2 FQGNSA. This CDR3 has 13 residues. CDR3 region: CASTIPGADTQYF. The CDR3 coding sequence is TGTGCCAGCACCATCCCGGGGGCAGATACGCAGTATTTT.

The sample holds many counts of this clonotype. V is TRBV2 and J is TRBJ2-1; D is possibly TRBD1 or TRBD2 (5 bases each). Germline V gene data show CDR1 as SNHLY and CDR2 as FYNNEI. V lost 6 bases and J 2 bases, leaving 11 bases between the germline ends. The CDR3 length is 14 residues. The DNA of the CDR3 is TGTGCCAGCAGGGGGACCGGCACCTACAATGAGCAGTTCTTC. It encodes CASRGTGTYNEQFF.

The rearrangement joins TRBV24-1 to TRBJ2-2, with a possible D match to TRBD2 (6 bases). Germline V gene sequence: CDR1 KGHDR, CDR2 SFDVKD. V lost 4 bases and J lost 0, with 11 bases in between. The CDR3 runs 16 residues. CDR3 nucleotide sequence: TGTGCCACCAGTGAGGGCGGGACGGCGAACACCGGGGAGCTGTTTTTT. Translating it yields CATSEGGTANTGELFF.

This clonotype was detected many times. This chain joins TRBV10-3 and TRBJ1-1; 7 nucleotides match TRBD1. After removal of 10 bases from V and 8 bases from J, the junction contained 13 bases not matched to a gene. Germline V lookup: CDR1 ENHRY, CDR2 SYGVKD. The CDR3 consists of 13 residues. The CDR3 protein is CATREGGGAEAFF. The DNA for the CDR3 is TGTGCCACACGCGAGGGAGGGGGCGCGGAAGCTTTCTTT.

This clonotype has a count of ten or more. V is TRBV20-1 and J is TRBJ2-5; unclear D gene. CDR3 length equals 12 residues. The V and J ends lost 8 bases and 2 bases respectively, with 12 bases between them. Germline CDR1 DFQATT, CDR2 SNEGSKA (reference sequence). CDR3 nucleotides: TGCAGTCTGAGGAGTTTACAAGAGACCCAGTACTTC. It encodes CSLRSLQETQYF.

This clonotype was observed many times. V gene TRBV18 combines with J gene TRBJ1-2; D not certain. The germline CDR1 and CDR2 sequences are KGHSH and LQKENI. This CDR3 is 12 amino acids long. Deletions cut 0 bases from V and 8 bases from J, with 7 bases between. Here the CDR3 DNA reads TGTGCCAGCTCACCACCTAATGAGGGCTACACCTTC. Translation: CASSPPNEGYTF. The full variable domain, in which reference TRBV18 and TRBJ1-2 provide the parts outside the CDR3, is NAGVMQNPRHLVRRRGQEARLRCSPMKGHSHVYWYRQLPEEGLKFMVYLQKENIIDESGMPKERFSAEFPKEGPSILRIQQVVRGDSAAYFCASSPPNEGYTFGSGTRLTVV.

This clonotype has only a few counts. The genes are TRBV5-1 and TRBJ2-7; a weak D match, TRBD1 (6 bases). V gave up 0 bases and J gave up 2 bases, with 12 bases separating them. Germline assignment: CDR1 SGHRS and CDR2 YFSETQ. The CDR3 extends over 15 amino acids. In nucleotides, the CDR3 is TGCGCCAGCAGCTTGGGAGGACAGCAAACCTACGAGCAGTACTTC. The encoded protein is CASSLGGQQTYEQYF.

Many counts were recorded for this clonotype. The chain recombines TRBV5-1 with TRBJ2-1; a possible D gene is TRBD1 (6 bases). The CDR3 is made up of 16 amino acids. Germline CDR1 reads SGHRS; CDR2 reads YFSETQ. Trimming left V 0 bases short and J 5 bases short, with 15 bases between. The CDR3, as DNA: TGCGCCAGCAGCTTGGAGGGCCAGGGGACGAACAATGAGCAGTTCTTC. Translation gives CASSLEGQGTNNEQFF.